This T cell receptor (beta chain) was identified in a study of T cells in localized non-small cell lung cancer. Study-level results: Tumor showed lower T cell clonality than uninvolved adjacent lung, where it was highest. Higher blood T cell density tracked longer overall survival. The study detected a median approximately 55 of the top 100 tumor clones in adjacent lung. Sequencing was restricted to one tumor region; therefore, heterogeneity remains possible.

Measured with immunoSEQ multiplex PCR; TCRdb has only the in-frame clones, and not every one. Seen here are some 22,000 clones, approximately 88% observed once, and the top ten hold 2.4%. The CDR3 length is 13 residues. Trimming left V 4 bases short and J 11 bases short, with 15 bases between. Germline CDR1 and CDR2: LGHNA and YSLEER. Notes on this clone: Antigen specificity is unknown.

The sample was peripheral blood, taken before any cancer treatment. The sequence derives from a man aged 40 to 70 with stage I lung adenocarcinoma. The chain uses TRBV4-3 and TRBJ2-1; the D gene is possibly TRBD2 (5 bases). CDR3 amino acids: CASSLQTGEKQFF. The CDR3, as DNA: TGCGCCAGCAGCCTCCAGACTGGGGAGAAGCAGTTCTTC.